This T cell receptor beta chain was captured by sequencing in a study of shared clonotypes between healthy human individuals. Produced via immunoSEQ multiplex PCR; TCRdb's table is partial and in-frame only. The sample records roughly 1,500,000 clones, approximately 98.5% being singletons. The germline V gene encodes CDR1 MDHEN and CDR2 SYDVKM. The CDR3 loop spans 13 amino acids. Sequencing used naive CD4+ T cells sorted from blood. Subset reported: CD45RA+ positively selected. The genes are TRBV28 and TRBJ2-2, with D hard to call. The clonotype was recovered from a man aged 25-45 years in good health. The CDR3 sequence: CAGGSFVRGELFF. The CDR3, as DNA: TGTGCAGGCGGTAGTTTCGTTAGGGGGGAGCTGTTTTTT. The entire variable domain, with the rest obtained from reference TRBV28 and TRBJ2-2, is as follows: DVKVTQSSRYLVKRTGEKVFLECVQDMDHENMFWYRQDPGLGLRLIYFSYDVKMKEKGDIPEGYSVSREKKERFSLILESASTNQTSMYLCAGGSFVRGELFFGEGSRLTVL.